This TCR beta chain emerged from a study of CD8+CD57+ T cells in acquired aplastic anemia. Looking at the study overall: Quantities of DNA derived from sorted CD4+ and CD8+ cells averaged approximately 3 ug.

Study conclusions and caveats: The study identified 25 to 30 CD8+ CDR3 sequences shared by patients and controls.

Patients who underwent sequencing had shown CD8+CD57+ cell expansion by flow cytometry. Patients, without exception, had severe acquired aplastic anemia. Each patient gave a blood sample that was collected before any therapy had been received. Template material for TCR beta VDJ and CDR3 profiling consisted of genomic DNA. Each CDR3 protein is one row after TCRdb ran MiXCR on the reads. The table includes 150,000 to 200,000 distinct CDR3 sequences, about half detected once. Points on this clonotype: Its specificity is not known.

Germline V gene lookup returns CDR1 SNHLY and CDR2 FYNNEI. This CDR3 has 14 amino acids. The chain couples TRBV2 to TRBJ2-7; 7 bases agree with TRBD1. The DNA end is more similar to TRBJ2-1, so the J call may be wrong. The origin of this receptor is a human donor with aplastic anemia. Sequenced: sorted CD4+, CD8+, or CD8+CD57+ T cells (not recorded which) from PBMCs. In nucleotides, the CDR3 is TGTGCCAGCAGAAACGGACAGGTATCCTACGAGCAGTTCTTC. Its protein product is CASRNGQVSYEQFF.